The following is a TCR beta chain sequence with its context. The antigen remains unidentified. In every patient, relapse followed autologous stem cell transplantation, while exposure to brentuximab vedotin differed. Generated by immunoSEQ multiplex PCR, the TCRdb table keeps only in-frame clones and is missing some. Among approximately 98,000 clones listed, 89% were seen once. This entry belongs to a study of PD-1 blockade in classical Hodgkin lymphoma. The study, taken as a whole, reports: With CD4+ cells, TCR diversity rose significantly by C4D1, but not with CD8+ cells. Patients newly diagnosed and complete responders had comparable baseline diversity.

The germline V and J ends were trimmed by 3 bases and 6 bases, with 9 bases remaining between them. CDR1 is MNHEY and CDR2 is SMNVEV in the germline V gene (reference sequence). The CDR3 spans 14 residues. The sequence was obtained from a human donor with classical Hodgkin lymphoma. The V and J genes are TRBV27 and TRBJ1-6; D ambiguous. The sample in question was peripheral blood mononuclear cells (PBMCs), obtained before the second cycle of nivolumab. The CDR3 is CASSFGPLNSPLHF. The CDR3, as DNA: TGTGCCAGCAGTTTCGGGCCGCTTAATTCACCCCTCCACTTT.